This T cell receptor beta chain was captured in a study of OX40 agonist ivuxolimab in advanced cancers. This CDR3 comprises 17 residues. The repertoire was sequenced with immunoSEQ multiplex PCR; TCRdb's copy has only in-frame clones and lacks some. The sample has roughly 61,000 clones, 70% to 90% seen once. The sequence was obtained from an adult with an advanced solid tumor such as melanoma, head and neck, liver or kidney cancer. This specimen was CD4+ or CD8+ T cells sorted from blood, taken in a trial of the OX40 agonist ivuxolimab. The J gene is TRBJ1-2, the V gene TRBV21-1. TRBV21-1 is a pseudogene locus. This CDR3 is CASSKAPLWTGCRSYTF. The CDR3 DNA follows: TGTGCCAGCAGCAAAGCGCCGCTTTGGACGGGTTGCCGTAGCTACACCTTC.